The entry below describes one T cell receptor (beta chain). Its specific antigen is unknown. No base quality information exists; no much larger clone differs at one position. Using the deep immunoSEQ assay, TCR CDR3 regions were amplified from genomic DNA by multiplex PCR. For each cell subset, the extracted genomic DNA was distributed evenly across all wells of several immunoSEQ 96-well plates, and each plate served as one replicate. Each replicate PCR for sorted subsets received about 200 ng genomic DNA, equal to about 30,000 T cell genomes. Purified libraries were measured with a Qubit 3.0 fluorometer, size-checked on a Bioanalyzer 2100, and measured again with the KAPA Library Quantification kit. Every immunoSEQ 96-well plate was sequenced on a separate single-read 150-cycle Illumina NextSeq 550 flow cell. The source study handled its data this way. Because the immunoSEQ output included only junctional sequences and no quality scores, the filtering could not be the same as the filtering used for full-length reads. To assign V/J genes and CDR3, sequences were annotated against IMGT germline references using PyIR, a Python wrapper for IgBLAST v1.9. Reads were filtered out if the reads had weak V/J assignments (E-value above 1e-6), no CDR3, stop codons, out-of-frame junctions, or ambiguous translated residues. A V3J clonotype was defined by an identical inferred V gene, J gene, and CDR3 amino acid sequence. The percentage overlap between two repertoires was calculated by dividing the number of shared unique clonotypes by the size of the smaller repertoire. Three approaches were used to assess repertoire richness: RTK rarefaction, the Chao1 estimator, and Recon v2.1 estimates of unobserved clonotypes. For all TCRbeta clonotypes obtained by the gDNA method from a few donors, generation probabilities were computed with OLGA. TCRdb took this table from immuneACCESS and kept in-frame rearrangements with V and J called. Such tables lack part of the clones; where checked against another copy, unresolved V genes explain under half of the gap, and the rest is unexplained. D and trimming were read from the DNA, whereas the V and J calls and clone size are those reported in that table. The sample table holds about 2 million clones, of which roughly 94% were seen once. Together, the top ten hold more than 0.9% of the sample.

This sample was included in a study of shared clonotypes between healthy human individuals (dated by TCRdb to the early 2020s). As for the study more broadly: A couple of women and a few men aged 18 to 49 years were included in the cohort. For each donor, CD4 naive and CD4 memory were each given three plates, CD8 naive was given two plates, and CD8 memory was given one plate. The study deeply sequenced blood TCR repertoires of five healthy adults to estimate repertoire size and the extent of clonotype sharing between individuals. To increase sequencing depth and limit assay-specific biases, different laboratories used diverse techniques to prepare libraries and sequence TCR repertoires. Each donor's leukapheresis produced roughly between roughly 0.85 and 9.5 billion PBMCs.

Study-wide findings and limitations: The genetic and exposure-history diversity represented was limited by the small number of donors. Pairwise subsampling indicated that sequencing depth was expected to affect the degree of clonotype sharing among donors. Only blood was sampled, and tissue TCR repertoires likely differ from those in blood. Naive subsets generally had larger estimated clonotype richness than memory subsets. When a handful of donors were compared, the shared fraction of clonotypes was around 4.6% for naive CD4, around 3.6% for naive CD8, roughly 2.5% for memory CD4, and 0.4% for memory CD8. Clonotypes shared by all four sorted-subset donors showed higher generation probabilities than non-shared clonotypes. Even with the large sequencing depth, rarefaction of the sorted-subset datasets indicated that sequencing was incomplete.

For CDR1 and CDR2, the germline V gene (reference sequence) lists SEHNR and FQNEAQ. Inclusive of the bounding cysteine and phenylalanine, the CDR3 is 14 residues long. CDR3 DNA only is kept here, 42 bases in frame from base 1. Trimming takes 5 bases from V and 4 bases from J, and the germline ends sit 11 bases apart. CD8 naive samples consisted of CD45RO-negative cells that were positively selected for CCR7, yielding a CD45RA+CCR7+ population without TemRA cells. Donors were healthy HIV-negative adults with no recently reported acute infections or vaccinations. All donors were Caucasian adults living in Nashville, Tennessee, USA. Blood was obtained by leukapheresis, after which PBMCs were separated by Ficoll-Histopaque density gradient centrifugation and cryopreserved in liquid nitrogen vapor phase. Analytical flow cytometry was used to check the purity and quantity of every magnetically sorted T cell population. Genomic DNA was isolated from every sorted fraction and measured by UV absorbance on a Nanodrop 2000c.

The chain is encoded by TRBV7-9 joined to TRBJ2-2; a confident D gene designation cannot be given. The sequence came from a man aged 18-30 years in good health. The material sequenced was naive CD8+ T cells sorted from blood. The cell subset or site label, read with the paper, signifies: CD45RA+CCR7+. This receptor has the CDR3 CASSPTYSTGELFF. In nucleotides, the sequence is TGTGCCAGCAGCCCCACATACTCCACCGGGGAGCTGTTTTTT.